This T cell receptor beta chain emerged from a study of beta chain features in type 1 diabetes. Whole-study results and caveats: TCRB CDR3s were moderately but significantly shorter in Type 1 diabetes patients in all four CD4+ subsets. Naive, central memory and Treg TCRB repertoires seemed to resemble each other more closely in patients than they did in healthy donors.

Concerning this clone: The antigen is not known.

All of the isolated RNA was reverse transcribed, so expressed TCRB transcripts were sequenced. Profiling relied on immunoSEQ multiplex PCR, and the TCRdb table lists in-frame clones only, not all of them. The sample shows around 690,000 clones, 9.5% to 15% of them seen only once. Markers CD45RO/CCR7/CD25/CD127/CD95/CD27 served to sort CD4+ naive, central memory, regulatory and stem cell-like memory cells. The CDR3 length is 16 residues. V was pared by 5 bases and J by 7 bases, with 11 bases of the junction left unmatched. CDR1 and CDR2 from the germline V gene are SGHVS and FNYEAQ. This TCR was recovered from a man in his thirties or forties with type 1 diabetes. The sequenced material came from naive CD4+ T cells from blood. This chain connects TRBV7-6 to TRBJ1-6; TRBD1 aligns across 7 bases. This CDR3 is CASSVAFPGQNSPLHF. DNA of the CDR3: TGTGCCAGCAGCGTCGCTTTTCCGGGACAGAATTCACCCCTCCACTTT.